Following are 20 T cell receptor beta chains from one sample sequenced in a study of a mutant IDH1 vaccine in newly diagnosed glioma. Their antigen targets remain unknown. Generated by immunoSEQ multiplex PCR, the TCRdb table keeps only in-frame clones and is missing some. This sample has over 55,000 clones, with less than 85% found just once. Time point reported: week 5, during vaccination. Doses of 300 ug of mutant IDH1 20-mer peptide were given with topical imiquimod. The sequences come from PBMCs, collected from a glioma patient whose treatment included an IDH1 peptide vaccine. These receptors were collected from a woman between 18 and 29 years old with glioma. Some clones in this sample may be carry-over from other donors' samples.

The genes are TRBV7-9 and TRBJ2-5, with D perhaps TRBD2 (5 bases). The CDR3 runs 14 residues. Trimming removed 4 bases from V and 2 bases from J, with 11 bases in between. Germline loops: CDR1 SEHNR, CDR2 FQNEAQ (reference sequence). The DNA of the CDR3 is TGTGCCAGCAGCTCATGGACGGGACAAGAGACCCAGTACTTC. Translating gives CASSSWTGQETQYF.

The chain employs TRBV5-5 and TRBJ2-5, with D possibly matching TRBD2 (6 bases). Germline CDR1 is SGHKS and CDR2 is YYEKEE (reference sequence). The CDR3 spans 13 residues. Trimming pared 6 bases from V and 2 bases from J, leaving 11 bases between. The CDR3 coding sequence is TGTGCCAGCACGGCGGGATTTCAAGAGACCCAGTACTTC. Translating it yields CASTAGFQETQYF.

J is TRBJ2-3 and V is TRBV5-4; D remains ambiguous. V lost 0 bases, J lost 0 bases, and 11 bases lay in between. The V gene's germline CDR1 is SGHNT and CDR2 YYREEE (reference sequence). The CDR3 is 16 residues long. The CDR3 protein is CASSLDRRTSTDTQYF. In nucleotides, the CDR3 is TGTGCCAGCAGCTTGGATCGGCGAACTAGCACAGATACGCAGTATTTT.

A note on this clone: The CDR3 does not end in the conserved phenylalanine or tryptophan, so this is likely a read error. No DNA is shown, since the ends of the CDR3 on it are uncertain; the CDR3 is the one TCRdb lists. This CDR3 is CASSLDGRKPLTL. This chain uses TRBV28 with TRBJ2-7. The CDR3 numbers 13 amino acids, ends counted. Germline values: CDR1 MDHEN, CDR2 SYDVKM.

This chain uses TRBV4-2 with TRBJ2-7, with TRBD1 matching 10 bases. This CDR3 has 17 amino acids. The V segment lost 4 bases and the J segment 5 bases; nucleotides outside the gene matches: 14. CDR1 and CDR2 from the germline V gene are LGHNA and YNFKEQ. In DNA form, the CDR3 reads TGTGCCAGCAGCCGGGCTCCTGCGGGACAGGGGTCGGACGAGCAGTACTTC. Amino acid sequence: CASSRAPAGQGSDEQYF.

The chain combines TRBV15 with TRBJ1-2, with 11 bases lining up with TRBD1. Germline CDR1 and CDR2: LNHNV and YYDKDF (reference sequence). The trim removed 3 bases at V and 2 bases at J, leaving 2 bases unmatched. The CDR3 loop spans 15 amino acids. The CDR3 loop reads CATSSGTGGNYGYTF. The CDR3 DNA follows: TGTGCCACCAGCAGTGGGACAGGGGGGAACTATGGCTACACCTTC.

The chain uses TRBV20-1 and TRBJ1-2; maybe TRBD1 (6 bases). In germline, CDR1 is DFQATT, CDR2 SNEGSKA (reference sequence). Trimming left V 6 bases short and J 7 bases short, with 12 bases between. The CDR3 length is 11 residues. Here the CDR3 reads CSATQGGGYTF. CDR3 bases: TGCAGTGCCACACAGGGAGGTGGCTACACCTTC.

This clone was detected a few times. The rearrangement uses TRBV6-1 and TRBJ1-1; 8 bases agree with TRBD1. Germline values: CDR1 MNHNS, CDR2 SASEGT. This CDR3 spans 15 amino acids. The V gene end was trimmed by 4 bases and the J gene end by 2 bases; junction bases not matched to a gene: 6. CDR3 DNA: TGTGCCAGCAGTGGGCAGGGGGCGGGAAACACTGAAGCTTTCTTT. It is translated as CASSGQGAGNTEAFF.

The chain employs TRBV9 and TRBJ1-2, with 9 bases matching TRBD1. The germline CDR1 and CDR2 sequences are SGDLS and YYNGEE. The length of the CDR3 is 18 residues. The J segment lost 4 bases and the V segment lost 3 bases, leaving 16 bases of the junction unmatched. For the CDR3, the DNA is TGTGCCAGCAGCGGGGACAGGGCGGCGGGCCTCCCATTCTATGGCTACACCTTC. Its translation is CASSGDRAAGLPFYGYTF.

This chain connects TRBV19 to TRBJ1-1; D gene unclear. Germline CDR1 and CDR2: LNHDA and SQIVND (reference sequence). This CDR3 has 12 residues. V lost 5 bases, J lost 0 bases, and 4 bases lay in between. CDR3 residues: CASSVLNTEAFF. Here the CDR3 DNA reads TGTGCCAGTAGTGTACTGAACACTGAAGCTTTCTTT.

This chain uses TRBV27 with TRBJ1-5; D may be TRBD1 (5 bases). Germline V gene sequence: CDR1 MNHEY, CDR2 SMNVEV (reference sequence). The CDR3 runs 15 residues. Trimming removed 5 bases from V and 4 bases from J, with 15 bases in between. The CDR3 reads CASSGGNGGNQPQHF. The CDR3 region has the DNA TGTGCCAGCAGTGGGGGGAACGGGGGGAATCAGCCCCAGCATTTT.

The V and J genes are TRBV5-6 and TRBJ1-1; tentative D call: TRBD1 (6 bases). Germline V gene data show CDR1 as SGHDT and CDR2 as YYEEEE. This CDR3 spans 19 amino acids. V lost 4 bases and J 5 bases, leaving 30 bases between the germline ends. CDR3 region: CASSGSPTQGRVLRTEAFF. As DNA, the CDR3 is TGTGCCAGCAGCGGTTCACCCACCCAGGGGCGAGTGTTGAGGACTGAAGCTTTCTTT.

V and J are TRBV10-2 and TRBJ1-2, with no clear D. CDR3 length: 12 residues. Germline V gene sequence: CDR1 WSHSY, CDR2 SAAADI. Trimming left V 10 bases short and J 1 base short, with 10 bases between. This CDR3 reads CATIDFNYGYTF. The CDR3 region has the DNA TGCGCCACCATTGACTTTAACTATGGCTACACCTTC.

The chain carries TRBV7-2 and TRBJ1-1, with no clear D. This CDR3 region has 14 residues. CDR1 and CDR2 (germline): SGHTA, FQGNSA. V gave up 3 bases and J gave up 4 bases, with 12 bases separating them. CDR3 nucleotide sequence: TGTGCCAGCAGCTTCACCGGCCGGGGCACTGAAGCTTTCTTT. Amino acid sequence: CASSFTGRGTEAFF.

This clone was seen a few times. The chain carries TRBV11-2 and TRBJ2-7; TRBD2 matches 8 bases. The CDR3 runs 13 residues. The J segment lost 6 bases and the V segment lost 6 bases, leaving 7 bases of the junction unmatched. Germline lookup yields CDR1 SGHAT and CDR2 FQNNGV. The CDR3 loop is CASRRPGGGEQYF. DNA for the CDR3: TGTGCCAGCAGGAGACCGGGGGGGGGCGAGCAGTACTTC.

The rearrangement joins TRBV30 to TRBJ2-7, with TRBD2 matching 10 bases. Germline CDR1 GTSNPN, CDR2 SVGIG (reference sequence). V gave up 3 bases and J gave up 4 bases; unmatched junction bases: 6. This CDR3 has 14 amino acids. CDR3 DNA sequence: TGTGCCTGGAGGGAAGGACTAGCGGATTACGAGCAGTACTTC. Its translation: CAWREGLADYEQYF.

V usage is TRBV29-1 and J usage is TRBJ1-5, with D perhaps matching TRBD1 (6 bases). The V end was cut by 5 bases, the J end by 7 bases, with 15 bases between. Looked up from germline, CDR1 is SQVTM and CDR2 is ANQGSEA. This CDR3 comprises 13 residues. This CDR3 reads CSVLQGLGQPQHF. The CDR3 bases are TGCAGCGTTCTACAGGGTTTAGGCCAGCCCCAGCATTTT. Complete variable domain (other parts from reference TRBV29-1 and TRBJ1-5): SAVISQKPSRDICQRGTSLTIQCQVDSQVTMMFWYRQQPGQSLTLIATANQGSEATYESGFVIDKFPISRPNLTFSTLTVSNMSPEDSSIYLCSVLQGLGQPQHFGDGTRLSIL.

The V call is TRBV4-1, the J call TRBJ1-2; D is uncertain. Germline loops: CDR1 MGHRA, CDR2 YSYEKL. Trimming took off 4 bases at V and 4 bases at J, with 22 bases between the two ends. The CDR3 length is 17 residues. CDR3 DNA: TGCGCCAGCAGCCCCCGGACGGACTCCTGGCGGCCCTATGGCTACACCTTC. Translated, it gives CASSPRTDSWRPYGYTF.

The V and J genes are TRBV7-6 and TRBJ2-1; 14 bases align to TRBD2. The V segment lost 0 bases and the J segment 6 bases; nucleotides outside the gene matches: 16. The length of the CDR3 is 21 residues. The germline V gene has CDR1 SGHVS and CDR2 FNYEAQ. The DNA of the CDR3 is TGTGCCAGCAGCTTAGCGACTAGCGGGGGGGCTTTTTTACGGTCGGGCAATGAGCAGTTCTTC. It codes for CASSLATSGGAFLRSGNEQFF.

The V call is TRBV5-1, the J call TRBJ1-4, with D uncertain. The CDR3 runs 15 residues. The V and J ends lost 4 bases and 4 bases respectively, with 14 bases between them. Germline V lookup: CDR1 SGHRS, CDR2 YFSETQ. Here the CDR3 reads CASSVSPIGNEKLFF. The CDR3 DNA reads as TGCGCCAGCAGCGTCAGCCCGATTGGTAATGAAAAACTGTTTTTT.